One sample yielded the 6 T cell receptor beta chains listed below, sequenced in a study of cytomegalovirus exposure and HLA in healthy donors. Here immunoSEQ multiplex PCR was the method, and the copy in TCRdb shows in-frame clones only, minus some. The table lists 150,000 to 200,000 clones, roughly 88% of them singletons. The sample comprised PBMCs. These receptors were obtained from a woman between 18 and 29 years old in good health and CMV-seronegative.

The chain employs TRBV7-2 and TRBJ2-6, with D hard to call. The V gene lost 2 bases and the J gene lost 0 bases, with 11 bases spanning the gap. The germline V gene has CDR1 SGHTA and CDR2 FQGNSA. The CDR3 loop spans 17 amino acids. CDR3 sequence: CASSLSARVSGANVLTF. The CDR3 nucleotides read TGTGCCAGCAGCTTAAGTGCACGGGTCTCTGGGGCCAACGTCCTGACTTTC.

V gene TRBV30 combines with J gene TRBJ1-2; a possible D gene is TRBD1 (5 bases). Between the trimmed V and J ends, which lost 4 bases and 7 bases, there was a span of 16 bases. In germline, CDR1 is GTSNPN, CDR2 SVGIG (reference sequence). The CDR3 loop spans 13 amino acids. CDR3 residues: CAWNLGQMGGYTF. CDR3 sequence (DNA): TGTGCCTGGAATTTGGGGCAGATGGGTGGCTACACCTTC. Looking up the rest from reference TRBV30 and TRBJ1-2 gives the full variable domain: SQTIHQWPATLVQPVGSPLSLECTVEGTSNPNLYWYRQAAGRGLQLLFYSVGIGQISSEVPQNLSASRPQDRQFILSSKKLLLSDSGFYLCAWNLGQMGGYTFGSGTRLTVV.

The chain recombines TRBV29-1 with TRBJ1-4; D might be TRBD1 (6 bases). The CDR3 runs to 14 residues. Trimming removed 5 bases from V and 3 bases from J, with 13 bases in between. Germline V gene sequence: CDR1 SQVTM, CDR2 ANQGSEA. CDR3 nucleotide sequence: TGCAGCGTTTCTTACAGGGCCTCTAATGAAAAACTGTTTTTT. Protein sequence: CSVSYRASNEKLFF.

The genes are TRBV18 and TRBJ2-5; the D gene is possibly TRBD1 (6 bases). The V end was cut by 0 bases, the J end by 9 bases, with 14 bases between. CDR1 and CDR2 (germline): KGHSH, LQKENI. The CDR3 contains 14 residues. The CDR3 nucleotides are TGTGCCAGCTCACCACCGGGGGCGGACGCGGCCCAGTACTTC. Its protein is CASSPPGADAAQYF. The whole variable domain, filled in from reference TRBV18 and TRBJ2-5, reads NAGVMQNPRHLVRRRGQEARLRCSPMKGHSHVYWYRQLPEEGLKFMVYLQKENIIDESGMPKERFSAEFPKEGPSILRIQQVVRGDSAAYFCASSPPGADAAQYFGPGTRLLVL.

V usage is TRBV2 and J usage is TRBJ2-1; 10 bases match TRBD2. Trimming removed 8 bases from V and 9 bases from J; junction bases left unmatched: 13. The V gene's germline CDR1 is SNHLY and CDR2 FYNNEI. The CDR3 sequence is 15 residues long. CDR3 sequence reads: CASAKATSGEREQFF. Here the CDR3 DNA reads TGTGCCAGCGCGAAAGCCACTAGCGGGGAACGTGAGCAGTTCTTC.

This chain connects TRBV6-5 to TRBJ1-1; D is perhaps TRBD1 (5 bases). Germline V gene sequence: CDR1 MNHEY, CDR2 SVGAGI. The V gene lost 7 bases and the J gene lost 1 base, with 13 bases spanning the gap. The CDR3 is made up of 14 amino acids. CDR3: CASTLQDRNTEAFF. CDR3 DNA: TGTGCCAGCACTCTCCAAGACAGGAACACTGAAGCTTTCTTT.